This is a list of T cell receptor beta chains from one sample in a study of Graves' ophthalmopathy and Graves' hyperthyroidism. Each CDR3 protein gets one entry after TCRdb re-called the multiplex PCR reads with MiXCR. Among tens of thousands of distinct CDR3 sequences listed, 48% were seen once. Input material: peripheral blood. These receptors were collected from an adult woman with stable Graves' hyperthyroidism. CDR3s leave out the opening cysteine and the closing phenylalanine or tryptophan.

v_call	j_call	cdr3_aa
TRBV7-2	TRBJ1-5	ASSLGGAGNQPQH
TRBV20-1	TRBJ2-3	SAGLEVGTDTQY
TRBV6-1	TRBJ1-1	ASSEGTGTEAF
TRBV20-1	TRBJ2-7	SARGGGRAYSYEQY
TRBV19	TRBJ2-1	ASSIGARTDSYNEQF
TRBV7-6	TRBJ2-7	ASSPLRDRSYEQY
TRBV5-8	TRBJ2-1	ASSNSGLAGYNEQF
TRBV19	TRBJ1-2	ASSTRGLGYT
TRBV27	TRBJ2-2	ASSFGVGELF
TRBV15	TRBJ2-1	ATSMRSRSSYNEQF
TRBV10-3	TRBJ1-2	AISEPLRYRGYT
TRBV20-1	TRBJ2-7	SARTDKSSYEQY
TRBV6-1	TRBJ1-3	ASTGAGGTGNTIY
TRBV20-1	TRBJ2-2	SAREGLAGGGTGELF
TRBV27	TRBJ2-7	ASSLRDEQY
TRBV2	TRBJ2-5	ASSEVTRTETQY